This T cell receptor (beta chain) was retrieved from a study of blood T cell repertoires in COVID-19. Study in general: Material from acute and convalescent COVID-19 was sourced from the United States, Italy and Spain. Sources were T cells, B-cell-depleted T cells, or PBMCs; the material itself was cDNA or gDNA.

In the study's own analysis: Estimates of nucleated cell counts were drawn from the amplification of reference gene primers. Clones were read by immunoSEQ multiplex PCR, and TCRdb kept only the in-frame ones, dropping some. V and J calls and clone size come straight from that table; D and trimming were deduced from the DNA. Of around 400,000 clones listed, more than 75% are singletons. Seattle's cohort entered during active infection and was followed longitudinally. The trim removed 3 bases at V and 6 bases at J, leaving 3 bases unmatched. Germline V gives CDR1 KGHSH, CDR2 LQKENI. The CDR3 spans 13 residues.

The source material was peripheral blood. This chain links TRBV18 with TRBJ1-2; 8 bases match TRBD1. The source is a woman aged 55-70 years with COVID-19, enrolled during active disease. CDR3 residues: CASSPAQGDGYTF. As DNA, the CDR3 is TGTGCCAGCTCACCGGCACAGGGGGATGGCTACACCTTC.